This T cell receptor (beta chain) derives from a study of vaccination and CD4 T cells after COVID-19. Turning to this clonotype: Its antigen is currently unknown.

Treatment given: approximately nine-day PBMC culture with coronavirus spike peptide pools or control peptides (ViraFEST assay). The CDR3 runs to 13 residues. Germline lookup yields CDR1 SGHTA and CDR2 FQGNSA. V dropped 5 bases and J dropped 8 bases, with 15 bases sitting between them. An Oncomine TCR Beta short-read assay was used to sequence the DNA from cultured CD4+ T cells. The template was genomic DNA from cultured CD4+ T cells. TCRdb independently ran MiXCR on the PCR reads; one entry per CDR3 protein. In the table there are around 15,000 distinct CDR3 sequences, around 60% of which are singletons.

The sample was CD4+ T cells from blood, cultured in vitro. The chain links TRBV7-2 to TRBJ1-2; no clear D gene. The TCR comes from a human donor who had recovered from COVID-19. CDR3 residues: CASSPPGGNGYTF. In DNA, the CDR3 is TGTGCCAGCAGCCCCCCGGGAGGGAACGGCTACACCTTC.